This T cell receptor (beta chain) was obtained from a study of T-cell reconstitution after alpha-beta-depleted transplantation in children. General study findings and limits: Surviving recipient T cells and thymic progenitors accounted for the high day-60 TCRbeta diversity observed in some patients. A year had passed since transplant, and T-cell counts and diversity by then came mostly from newly produced T cells.

Unique molecular identifiers featured in how the TCRbeta library was prepared. From the PCR reads, TCRdb called clonotypes with MiXCR, one entry per CDR3 protein. This table has 250,000 to 350,000 distinct CDR3 sequences, around 25% appearing once. CDR3 length: 13 amino acids. Germline V gene data show CDR1 as SQVTM and CDR2 as ANQGSEA. With 4 bases removed from V and 7 bases from J, the gap between germline ends came to 14 bases. This clonotype was detected a few times. Its target is not known. The material was PBMCs, mostly from graft donor cells, obtained 180 days after TCRalphabeta/CD19-depleted stem cell transplant. V gene TRBV29-1 combines with J gene TRBJ2-4, with a tentative D call TRBD1 (6 bases). This TCR was sampled from a male patient younger than 18 who had a stem cell transplant for acute lymphoblastic leukemia, so the T cells may come from the graft donor. The CDR3 DNA reads TGCAGCGTTGCTCCGATTACAGGGAACATTCAGTACTTC. As protein: CSVAPITGNIQYF.